This T cell receptor (beta chain) was observed in a study of Graves' ophthalmopathy and Graves' hyperthyroidism. As the template, RNA transcripts were used to amplify TCR beta CDR3 regions. The authors performed first-round RT-PCR with HTBI primers and then a second-round multiplex PCR. TCRdb used MiXCR to reprocess the multiplex PCR reads, holding one entry per CDR3 protein. The data hold about 210,000 distinct CDR3 sequences, with approximately 29% observed a single time. The CDR3 sequence is 14 residues long. V lost 5 bases and J lost 5, with 15 bases in between. This clonotype was seen at least ten times.

The material sequenced was peripheral blood. The rearrangement links TRBV12-3 or TRBV12-4 to TRBJ2-5; D may be TRBD1 (5 bases). The TCR was taken from a man in his fifties with Graves' ophthalmopathy. CDR3 nucleotides: TGTGCCAGCAGTCCCCCAGGGTTGGGCGAGACCCAGTACTTC. It specifies CASSPPGLGETQYF.